Presented here are 7 T cell receptor beta chains from one specimen sequenced in a study of CD8 T cells in Susac syndrome. Roughly 0.45 to 1 ug RNA was reverse transcribed with random hexamers. TCRdb re-called the immunoSEQ multiplex PCR reads through MiXCR, storing one row per CDR3 protein. The top ten clones hold about 0.1% of a sample with around 200,000 distinct CDR3 sequences, roughly 96% of them seen once. The sequenced sample consisted of CD4+ T cells from PBMCs. The origin of the receptors is a human donor in good health.

The genes are TRBV9 and TRBJ2-1, with D possibly called TRBD1 or TRBD2 (5 bases each). Germline loops: CDR1 SGDLS, CDR2 YYNGEE. V was cut by 2 bases and J by 7 bases, with 13 bases left in between. This CDR3 has 14 amino acids. This CDR3 is CASSVTGTWNEQFF. In nucleotides, the CDR3 is TGTGCCAGCAGCGTCACCGGGACCTGGAATGAGCAGTTCTTC.

The rearrangement uses TRBV7-8 and TRBJ2-3; TRBD1 is a possible D gene (6 bases). The CDR3 length is 15 residues. Trimming stripped 5 bases from V and 2 bases from J, with 14 bases between. Germline V lookup: CDR1 SGHVS, CDR2 FQNEAQ. CDR3 in amino acids: CASSPRDTYTDTQYF. CDR3 nucleotide sequence: TGTGCCAGCAGCCCCCGGGACACCTACACAGATACGCAGTATTTT.

The chain links TRBV30 to TRBJ2-1, with D possibly being TRBD2 (5 bases). Germline-derived CDR1 and CDR2 are GTSNPN and SVGIG (reference sequence). CDR3 length equals 14 residues. Trimming took 5 bases from V and 0 from J, leaving 11 bases between them. The CDR3 spells CAWGGRPSYNEQFF. The CDR3 nucleotides read TGTGCCTGGGGAGGCAGGCCCTCCTACAATGAGCAGTTCTTC.

The V and J genes are TRBV20-1 and TRBJ2-7; 9 bases line up with TRBD1. The CDR3 is made up of 13 amino acids. V trimming: 5 bases; J trimming: 4 bases; junction bases outside the gene matches: 6. The germline gives CDR1 DFQATT, CDR2 SNEGSKA (reference sequence). CDR3 DNA sequence: TGCAGTGCTGCCGGGACAGGGAGATACGAGCAGTACTTC. Translation gives CSAAGTGRYEQYF.

This clonotype was observed a single time. The chain uses TRBV2 and TRBJ1-2; D might be TRBD1 (6 bases). Trimming took 8 bases from V and 2 from J, leaving 12 bases between them. Germline CDR1 and CDR2: SNHLY and FYNNEI. The CDR3 sequence is 13 residues long. The CDR3: CASGGTGNYGYTF. In nucleotides, the CDR3 is TGTGCCAGCGGGGGAACAGGGAACTATGGCTACACCTTC.

CDR3 bases: TGTGCCTTCTCTAGCGGGAGCTTCAGCGGGGAGCTGTTTTTT. Protein product: CAFSSGSFSGELFF. The genes are TRBV30 and TRBJ2-2, with 10 bases that match TRBD2. With V trimmed by 7 bases and J by 7 bases, 9 bases remained unmatched. The CDR3 has 14 amino acids. Germline values: CDR1 GTSNPN, CDR2 SVGIG (reference sequence). Filled out from reference TRBV30 and TRBJ2-2, the complete variable domain reads SQTIHQWPATLVQPVGSPLSLECTVEGTSNPNLYWYRQAAGRGLQLLFYSVGIGQISSEVPQNLSASRPQDRQFILSSKKLLLSDSGFYLCAFSSGSFSGELFFGEGSRLTVL.

This chain links TRBV29-1 with TRBJ2-2; 9 nucleotides agree with TRBD1. The CDR3 covers 13 residues. Germline CDR1 is SQVTM and CDR2 is ANQGSEA. V was clipped by 7 bases and J by 7 bases; unmatched bases: 7. CDR3 DNA: TGCAGCGCTAGGACAGGGGTGGTCGGGGAGCTGTTTTTT. It encodes CSARTGVVGELFF.